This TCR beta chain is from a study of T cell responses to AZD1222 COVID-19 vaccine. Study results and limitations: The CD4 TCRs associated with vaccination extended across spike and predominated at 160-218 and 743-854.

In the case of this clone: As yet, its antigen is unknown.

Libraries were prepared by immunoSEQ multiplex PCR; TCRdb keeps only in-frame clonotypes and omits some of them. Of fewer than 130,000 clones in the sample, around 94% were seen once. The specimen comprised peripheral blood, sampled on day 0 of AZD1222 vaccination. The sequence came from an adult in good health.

Here the CDR3 DNA reads TGTGCCAGCTCACTTTACCAGGGAGAAGGATACAATGAGCAGTTCTTC. Protein: CASSLYQGEGYNEQFF. This chain links TRBV18 with TRBJ2-1, with D perhaps assigned TRBD1 or TRBD2 (5 bases each). The V end was cut by 4 bases, the J end by 4 bases, with 17 bases between. Germline V gene lookup returns CDR1 KGHSH and CDR2 LQKENI. The CDR3 is made up of 16 amino acids.